The rows below give T cell receptor beta chains drawn from one sample of a study of control samples from healthy donors and cancer patients. Measured with immunoSEQ multiplex PCR; TCRdb has only the in-frame clones, and not every one. Of about 120,000 clones listed, about 90% are singletons. The specimen was blood. Receptors originate from a man aged 18 to 29 in good health. Both conserved end residues are part of each CDR3. The D gene is left open where the match is weak. Size is omitted from some rows. Given values are once, few, many or a class for expanded clones.

J gene	clone size	D gene	V gene	CDR3 DNA	CDR3 protein
TRBJ2-7	.	.	TRBV27	TGTGCCAGCAGTACATCACCGGTCGGGGGACTGGCCGCCCGTTCCGAGCAGTACTTC	CASSTSPVGGLAARSEQYF
TRBJ2-2	few	TRBD1	TRBV7-3	TGTGCCAGCAGCGACAGGGGAGGAACCGGGGAGCTGTTTTTT	CASSDRGGTGELFF
TRBJ2-7	.	TRBD1	TRBV6-6	TGTGCCAGCAGTTACACGGGACAGTACTACGAGCAGTACTTC	CASSYTGQYYEQYF
TRBJ1-2	.	.	TRBV5-1	TGCGCCAGCAGCCCGGACGGTACCCTAAACTATGGCTACACCTTC	CASSPDGTLNYGYTF
TRBJ1-2	once	TRBD1	TRBV7-3	TGTGCCAGCAGCTCGGGACAGGCCCTACACTTC	CASSSGQALHF
TRBJ2-7	once	TRBD1	TRBV19	TGTGCCAGTAGTAAGCGACAGGGGTCCTACGAGCAGTACTTC	CASSKRQGSYEQYF
TRBJ2-1	.	.	TRBV6-5	TGTGCCAGCAGCAGACAGTTCAGCTCCTACAATGAGCAGTTCTTC	CASSRQFSSYNEQFF
TRBJ2-6	.	.	TRBV18	TGTGCCAGCTCAGCCGGGGCCCCTGGGGCCAACGTCCTGACTTTC	CASSAGAPGANVLTF
TRBJ2-1	.	.	TRBV28	TGTGCCAGCAGTTTCGATTCGGGAGTTACCAATGAGCAGTTCTTC	CASSFDSGVTNEQFF
TRBJ1-2	.	.	TRBV20-1	TGCAGTGCTATTCCCCCCCATGGCTACACCTTC	CSAIPPHGYTF
TRBJ2-1	.	.	TRBV4-3	TGCGCCAGCAGCCAAGTGAGTGGGAGCTACAATGAGCAGTTCTTC	CASSQVSGSYNEQFF
TRBJ2-6	.	.	TRBV21-1	TGTGCCAGCATCACAGGGATTCGGCCTGGGGCCAACGTCCTGACTTTC	CASITGIRPGANVLTF
TRBJ1-4	.	.	TRBV30	TGTGCCTGGGACAGACCTAATGAAAAACTGTTTTTT	CAWDRPNEKLFF
TRBJ2-5	.	TRBD2	TRBV9	TGTGCCAGCAGCGCCACCGGGACTAGCTTCCAAGAGACCCAGTACTTC	CASSATGTSFQETQYF
TRBJ1-5	.	.	TRBV28	TGTGCCAGCCATTCGGGCAGCTCCTTGAGCAATCAGCCCCAGCATTTT	CASHSGSSLSNQPQHF
TRBJ1-2	.	.	TRBV30	TGTGCCTGGAGCCCTGGGCGGGGGTCCCCCTATGGCTACACCTTC	CAWSPGRGSPYGYTF
TRBJ2-1	.	TRBD2	TRBV18	TGTGCCAGCTCAGCGCAACCGGGACTAGCGGGACCAGACGGGGGGAATGAGCAGTTCTTC	CASSAQPGLAGPDGGNEQFF
TRBJ2-1	.	.	TRBV9	TGTGCCAGCAGCGTCGATAACCGTCAAGAGGTGCAGTTCTTC	CASSVDNRQEVQFF
TRBJ2-1	.	.	TRBV5-6	TGTGCCAGCAGTTCCTACGGGGAGCCGGGGCATGAGCAGTTCTTC	CASSSYGEPGHEQFF
TRBJ2-1	.	.	TRBV7-6	TGTGCCAGCAGCTCCCAAAAAGGCGCGGCCTATGAGCAGTTCTTC	CASSSQKGAAYEQFF
TRBJ2-1	.	TRBD2	TRBV18	TGTGCCAGCTCACCACAGACTAGCGGGATTGACAATGAGCAGTTCTTC	CASSPQTSGIDNEQFF
TRBJ1-1	.	.	TRBV27	TGTGCCAGCAGTTGGGGGGGGCGCACTGAAGCTTTCTTT	CASSWGGRTEAFF
TRBJ2-4	.	.	TRBV3-1/TRBV3-2	TGTGCCAGCAGCCATATCTACCCGCCGGGCGGGTTAGCCAAAAACATTCAGTACTTC	CASSHIYPPGGLAKNIQYF
TRBJ1-2	.	.	TRBV20-1	TGCAGTGCTAGTAGGCCCGCAGGCTATGGCTACACCTTC	CSASRPAGYGYTF
TRBJ1-5	.	.	TRBV27	TGTGCCAGCAGTTCCCTATCCAGGGGCGCGAGCAATCAGCCCCAGCATTTT	CASSSLSRGASNQPQHF
TRBJ1-1	.	.	TRBV7-3	TGTGCCAGCAGCCCTGACAGAGACACTGAAGCTTTCTTT	CASSPDRDTEAFF
TRBJ1-5	.	.	TRBV28	TGTGCCAGCAGTCCTTCCTTAAGGGGGCCCCAGCATTTT	CASSPSLRGPQHF
TRBJ1-3	.	.	TRBV4-1	TGCGCCAGCAGCCAAGATTGGGTGCAGGGAATGGGGGCTGGAAACACCATATATTTT	CASSQDWVQGMGAGNTIYF
TRBJ1-4	.	.	TRBV5-4	TGTGCCAGCAGCTCCTACGACAGGCAGGAACTGTTTTTT	CASSSYDRQELFF
TRBJ2-2	.	TRBD1	TRBV25-1	TGTGCCAGCAGTGAACGAGGGGGCGCGAACGGGGAGCTGTTTTTT	CASSERGGANGELFF
TRBJ1-1	once	.	TRBV30	TGTGCCTGGAGTGTACGGCCGAACACTGAAGCTTTCTTT	CAWSVRPNTEAFF
TRBJ2-1	once	TRBD2	TRBV6-1	TGTGCCAGCAGTGAAGCCAGCGGGAGGGGGGTGTTAGATGAGCAGTTCTTC	CASSEASGRGVLDEQFF
TRBJ2-7	.	TRBD2	TRBV23-1	TGCGCCAGCGGCCCGGGACTAGCGGGAGCACTCTACGAGCAGTACTTC	CASGPGLAGALYEQYF
TRBJ2-7	.	TRBD2	TRBV10-3	TGTGCCATCACGGCAAGCGGGAGGGTCGAGCAGTACTTC	CAITASGRVEQYF
TRBJ2-3	.	TRBD2	TRBV24-1	TGTGCCACCAGTGATTCGGGCGGGAGGGCCTTCGATACGCAGTATTTT	CATSDSGGRAFDTQYF
TRBJ1-1	.	TRBD1	TRBV10-1	TGCGCCAGCAGTGACCGACAGGGCAGAAAGACTGAAGCTTTCTTT	CASSDRQGRKTEAFF
TRBJ2-1	once	TRBD2	TRBV2	TGTGCCAGAGTCGGTGTTAGCGGGAGTCATGAGCAGTTCTTC	CARVGVSGSHEQFF
TRBJ1-2	.	.	TRBV28	TGTGCCAGCAGTTTAGAGGCAGGACCGGCTGACTATGGCTACACCTTC	CASSLEAGPADYGYTF
TRBJ1-5	.	TRBD1	TRBV12-3/TRBV12-4	TGTGCCAGCAGTTTCGGGACAGATCAGCCCCAGCATTTT	CASSFGTDQPQHF
TRBJ1-3	.	.	TRBV11-2	TGTGCCAGCAGCCGACGACAGTTAGACTCTGGAAACACCATATATTTT	CASSRRQLDSGNTIYF